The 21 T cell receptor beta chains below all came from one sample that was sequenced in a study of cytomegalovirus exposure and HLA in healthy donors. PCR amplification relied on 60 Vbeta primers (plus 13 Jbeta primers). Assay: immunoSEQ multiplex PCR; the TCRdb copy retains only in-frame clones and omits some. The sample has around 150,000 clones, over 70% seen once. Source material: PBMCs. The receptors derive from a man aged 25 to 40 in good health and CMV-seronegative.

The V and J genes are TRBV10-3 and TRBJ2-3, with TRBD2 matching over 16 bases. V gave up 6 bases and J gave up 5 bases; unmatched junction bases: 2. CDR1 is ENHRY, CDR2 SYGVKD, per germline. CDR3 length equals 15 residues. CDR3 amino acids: CAISGTSGRGDTQYF. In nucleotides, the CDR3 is TGTGCCATCAGCGGGACTAGCGGGAGGGGAGATACGCAGTATTTT.

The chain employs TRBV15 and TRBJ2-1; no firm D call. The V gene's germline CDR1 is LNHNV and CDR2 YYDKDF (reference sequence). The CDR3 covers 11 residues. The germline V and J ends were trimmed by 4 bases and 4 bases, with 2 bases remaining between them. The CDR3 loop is CATSTYNEQFF. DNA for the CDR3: TGTGCCACCAGCACATACAATGAGCAGTTCTTC.

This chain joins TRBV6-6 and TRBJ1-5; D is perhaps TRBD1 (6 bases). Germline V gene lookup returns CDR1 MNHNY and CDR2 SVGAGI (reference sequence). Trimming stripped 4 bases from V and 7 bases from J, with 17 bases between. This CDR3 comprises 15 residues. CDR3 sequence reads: CASSSPQGDRQPQHF. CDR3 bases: TGTGCCAGCAGTTCCCCACAGGGAGACCGGCAGCCCCAGCATTTT.

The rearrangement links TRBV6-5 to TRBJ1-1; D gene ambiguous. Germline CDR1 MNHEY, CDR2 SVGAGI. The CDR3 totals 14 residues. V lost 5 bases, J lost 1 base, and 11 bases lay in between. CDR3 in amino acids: CASSPYHTNTEAFF. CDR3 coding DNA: TGTGCCAGCAGTCCATACCACACGAACACTGAAGCTTTCTTT.

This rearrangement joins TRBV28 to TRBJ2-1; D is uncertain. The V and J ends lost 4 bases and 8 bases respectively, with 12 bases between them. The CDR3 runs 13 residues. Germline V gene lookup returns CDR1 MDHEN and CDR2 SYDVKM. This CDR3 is CASSSSGFDEQFF. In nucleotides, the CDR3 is TGTGCCAGCAGTTCCTCCGGTTTCGATGAGCAGTTCTTC.

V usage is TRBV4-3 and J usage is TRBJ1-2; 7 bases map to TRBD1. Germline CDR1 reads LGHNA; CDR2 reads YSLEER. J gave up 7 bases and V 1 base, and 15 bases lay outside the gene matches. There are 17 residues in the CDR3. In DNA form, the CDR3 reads TGCGCCAGCAGCCAAGTAGGCACAGGGGCCAGATGGGTTGGCTACACCTTC. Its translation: CASSQVGTGARWVGYTF.

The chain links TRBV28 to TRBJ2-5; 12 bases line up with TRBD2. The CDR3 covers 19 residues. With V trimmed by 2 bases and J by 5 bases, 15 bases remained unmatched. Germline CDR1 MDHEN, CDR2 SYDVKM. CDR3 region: CASSLPRSSGRVPSETQYF. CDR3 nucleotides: TGTGCCAGCAGTTTACCTAGATCTAGCGGGAGGGTTCCTTCCGAGACCCAGTACTTC.

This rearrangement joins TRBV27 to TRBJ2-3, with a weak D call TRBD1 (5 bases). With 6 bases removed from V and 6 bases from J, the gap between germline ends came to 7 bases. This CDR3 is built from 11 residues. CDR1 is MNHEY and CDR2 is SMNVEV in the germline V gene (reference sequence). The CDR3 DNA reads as TGTGCCAGCAGCGCAGGGGATACGCAGTATTTT. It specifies CASSAGDTQYF.

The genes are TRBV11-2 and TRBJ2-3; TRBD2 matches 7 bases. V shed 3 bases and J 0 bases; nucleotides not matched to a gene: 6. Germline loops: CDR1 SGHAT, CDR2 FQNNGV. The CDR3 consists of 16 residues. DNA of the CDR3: TGTGCCAGCAGCTTCCTACTAGCGTCTAGCACAGATACGCAGTATTTT. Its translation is CASSFLLASSTDTQYF.

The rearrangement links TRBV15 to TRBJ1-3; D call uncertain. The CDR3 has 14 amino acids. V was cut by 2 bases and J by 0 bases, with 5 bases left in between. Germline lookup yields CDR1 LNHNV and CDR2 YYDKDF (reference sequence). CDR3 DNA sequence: TGTGCCACCAGCAGAACCTACTCTGGAAACACCATATATTTT. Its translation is CATSRTYSGNTIYF. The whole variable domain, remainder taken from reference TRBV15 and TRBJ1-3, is DAMVIQNPRYQVTQFGKPVTLSCSQTLNHNVMYWYQQKSSQAPKLLFHYYDKDFNNEADTPDNFQSRRPNTSFCFLDIRSPGLGDTAMYLCATSRTYSGNTIYFGEGSWLTVV.

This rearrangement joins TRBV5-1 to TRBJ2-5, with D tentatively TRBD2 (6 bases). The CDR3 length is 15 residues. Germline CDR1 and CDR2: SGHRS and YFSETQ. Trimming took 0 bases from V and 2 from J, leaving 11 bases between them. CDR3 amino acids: CASSLEEGIQETQYF. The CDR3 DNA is TGCGCCAGCAGCTTGGAGGAGGGGATACAAGAGACCCAGTACTTC.

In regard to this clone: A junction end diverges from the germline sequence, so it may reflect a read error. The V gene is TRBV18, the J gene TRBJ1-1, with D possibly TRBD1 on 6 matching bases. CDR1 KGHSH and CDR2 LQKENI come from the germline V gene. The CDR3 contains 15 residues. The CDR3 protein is CVSSPRQVSNTEAFF. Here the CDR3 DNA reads TGTGTCAGCTCACCCAGACAGGTTTCGAACACTGAAGCTTTCTTT.

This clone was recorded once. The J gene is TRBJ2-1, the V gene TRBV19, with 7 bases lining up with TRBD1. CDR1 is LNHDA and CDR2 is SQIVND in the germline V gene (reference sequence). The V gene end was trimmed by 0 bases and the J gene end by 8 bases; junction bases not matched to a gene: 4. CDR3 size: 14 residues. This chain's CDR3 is CASSIDDRVDEQFF. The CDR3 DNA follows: TGTGCCAGTAGTATAGACGACAGGGTCGATGAGCAGTTCTTC.

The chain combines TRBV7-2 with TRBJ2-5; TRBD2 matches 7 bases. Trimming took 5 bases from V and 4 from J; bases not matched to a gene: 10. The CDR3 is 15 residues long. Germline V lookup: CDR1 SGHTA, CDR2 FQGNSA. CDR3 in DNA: TGTGCCAGCAGCCCTCAATCGGGAGGTGGAGAGACCCAGTACTTC. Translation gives CASSPQSGGGETQYF.

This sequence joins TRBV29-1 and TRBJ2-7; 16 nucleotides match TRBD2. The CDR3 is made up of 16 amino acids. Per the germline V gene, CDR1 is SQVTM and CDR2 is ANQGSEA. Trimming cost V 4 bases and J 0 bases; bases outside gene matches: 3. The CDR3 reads CSVAGTSGRDSYEQYF. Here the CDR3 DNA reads TGCAGCGTTGCAGGGACTAGCGGGAGGGACTCCTACGAGCAGTACTTC.

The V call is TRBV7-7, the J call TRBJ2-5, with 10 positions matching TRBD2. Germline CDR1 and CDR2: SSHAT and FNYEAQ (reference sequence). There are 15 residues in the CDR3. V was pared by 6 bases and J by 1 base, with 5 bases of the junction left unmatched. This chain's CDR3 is CASRRLAGFQETQYF. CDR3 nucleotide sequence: TGTGCCAGCAGGAGACTAGCGGGTTTCCAAGAGACCCAGTACTTC.

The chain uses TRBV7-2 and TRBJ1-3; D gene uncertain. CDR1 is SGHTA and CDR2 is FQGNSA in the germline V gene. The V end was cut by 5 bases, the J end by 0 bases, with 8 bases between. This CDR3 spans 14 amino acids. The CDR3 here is CASSAGLSGNTIYF. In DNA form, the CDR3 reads TGTGCCAGCAGCGCAGGACTCTCTGGAAACACCATATATTTT.

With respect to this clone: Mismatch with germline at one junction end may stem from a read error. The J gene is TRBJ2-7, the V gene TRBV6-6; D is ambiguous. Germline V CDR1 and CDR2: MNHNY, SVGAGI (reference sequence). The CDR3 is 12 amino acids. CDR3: CAGSYENYEQYF. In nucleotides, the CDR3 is TGTGCCGGCAGTTACGAGAACTACGAGCAGTACTTC.

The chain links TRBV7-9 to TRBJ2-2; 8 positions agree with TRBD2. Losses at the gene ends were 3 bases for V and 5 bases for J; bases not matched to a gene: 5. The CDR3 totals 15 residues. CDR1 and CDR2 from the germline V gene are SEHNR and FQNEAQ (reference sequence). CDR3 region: CASSLGAGVTGELFF. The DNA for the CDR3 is TGTGCCAGCAGCTTGGGAGCGGGAGTGACCGGGGAGCTGTTTTTT.

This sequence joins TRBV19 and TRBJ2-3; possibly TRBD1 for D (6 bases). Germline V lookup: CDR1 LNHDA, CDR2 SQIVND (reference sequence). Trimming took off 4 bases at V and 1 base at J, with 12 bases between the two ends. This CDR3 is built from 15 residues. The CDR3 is CASSKVSGGTDTQYF. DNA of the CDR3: TGTGCCAGTAGTAAGGTATCAGGGGGCACAGATACGCAGTATTTT.

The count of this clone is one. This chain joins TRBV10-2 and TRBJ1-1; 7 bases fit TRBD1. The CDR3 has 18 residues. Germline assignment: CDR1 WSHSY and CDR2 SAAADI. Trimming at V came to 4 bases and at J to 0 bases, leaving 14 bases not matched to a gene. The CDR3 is CASSGGGRESTMNTEAFF. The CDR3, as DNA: TGCGCCAGCAGTGGAGGGGGCAGGGAGAGTACAATGAACACTGAAGCTTTCTTT.